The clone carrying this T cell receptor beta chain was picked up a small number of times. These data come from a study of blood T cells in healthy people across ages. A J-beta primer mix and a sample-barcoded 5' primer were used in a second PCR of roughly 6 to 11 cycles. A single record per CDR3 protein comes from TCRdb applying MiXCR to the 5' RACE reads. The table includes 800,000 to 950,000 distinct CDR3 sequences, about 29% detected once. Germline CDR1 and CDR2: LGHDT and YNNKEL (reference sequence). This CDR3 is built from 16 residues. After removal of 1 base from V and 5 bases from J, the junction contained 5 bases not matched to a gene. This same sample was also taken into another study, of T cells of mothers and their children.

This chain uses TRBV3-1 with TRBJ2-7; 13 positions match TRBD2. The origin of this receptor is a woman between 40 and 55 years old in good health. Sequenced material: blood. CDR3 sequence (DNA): TGTGCCAGCAGCCAAGGTCTGACTAGCGGGGGGAACGAGCAGTACTTC. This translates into CASSQGLTSGGNEQYF.